Listed below are T cell receptor beta chains from one sample, sequenced in a study of OX40 agonist ivuxolimab in advanced cancers. Libraries were prepared by immunoSEQ multiplex PCR; TCRdb keeps only in-frame clonotypes and omits some of them. This sample carries roughly 44,000 clones, less than 90% of them seen once, and the ten largest clones take approximately 7.5%. The material sequenced was CD4+ or CD8+ T cells sorted from blood, taken in a trial of the OX40 agonist ivuxolimab. Receptors originate from an adult with an advanced solid tumor such as melanoma, head and neck, liver or kidney cancer. Both conserved end residues are part of each CDR3. Each record gives: clone size, V gene, D gene, J gene, CDR3 protein. D genes are given only for firm matches. Only some rows state a clone size, as once, few, many or a class for expanded clones.

>-|TRBV4-1|-|TRBJ2-1
CASSQDPGRSYNEQFF
>-|TRBV5-1|-|TRBJ2-5
CASSFFRGGLETQYF
>-|TRBV11-2|TRBD2|TRBJ2-1
CASSLTAAGGTNEQFF
>-|TRBV5-1|TRBD1|TRBJ2-7
CASSVNAGTGVYEQYF
>-|TRBV19|TRBD1|TRBJ1-5
CASQPRDRTSQPQHF
>-|TRBV5-1|-|TRBJ2-5
CASSLDGSETQYF
>-|TRBV27|-|TRBJ1-5
CASSPSPVQPQHF
>-|TRBV7-7|-|TRBJ2-1
CASSLTGMGEQFF
>few|TRBV6-6|TRBD2|TRBJ2-1
CASFLAGGDEQFF
>-|TRBV9|-|TRBJ1-5
CASSALSNQPQHF
>once|TRBV11-2|-|TRBJ1-1
CASSSGVALSSFF
>-|TRBV6-1|-|TRBJ1-1
CASSELRWGNTEAFF
>-|TRBV9|TRBD1|TRBJ1-1
CASSADRGPANTEAFF
>-|TRBV11-2|-|TRBJ2-5
CASASPGGTGTQYF
>-|TRBV5-1|-|TRBJ2-3
CASSGPGSTDTQYF
>-|TRBV9|TRBD2|TRBJ2-7
CASSVGAGGYEQYF
>-|TRBV12-5|TRBD2|TRBJ2-2
CLSGRGNGELFF